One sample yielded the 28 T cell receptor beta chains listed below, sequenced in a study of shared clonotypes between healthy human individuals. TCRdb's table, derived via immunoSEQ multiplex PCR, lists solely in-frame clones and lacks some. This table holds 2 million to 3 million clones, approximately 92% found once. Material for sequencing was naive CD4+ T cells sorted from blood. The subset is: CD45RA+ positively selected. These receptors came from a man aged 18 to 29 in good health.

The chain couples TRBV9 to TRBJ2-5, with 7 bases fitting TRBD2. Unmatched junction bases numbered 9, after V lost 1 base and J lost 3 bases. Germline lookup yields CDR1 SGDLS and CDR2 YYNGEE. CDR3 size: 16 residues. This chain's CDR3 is CASSVLSGGGEETQYF. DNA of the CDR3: TGTGCCAGCAGCGTACTCTCCGGGGGAGGGGAAGAGACCCAGTACTTC.

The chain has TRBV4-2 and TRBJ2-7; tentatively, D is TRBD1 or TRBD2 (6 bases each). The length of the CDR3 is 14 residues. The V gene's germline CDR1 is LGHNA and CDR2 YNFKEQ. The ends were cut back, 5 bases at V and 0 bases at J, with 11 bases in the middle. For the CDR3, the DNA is TGTGCCAGCAGCTTGGGGGGCAGCTCCTACGAGCAGTACTTC. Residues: CASSLGGSSYEQYF.

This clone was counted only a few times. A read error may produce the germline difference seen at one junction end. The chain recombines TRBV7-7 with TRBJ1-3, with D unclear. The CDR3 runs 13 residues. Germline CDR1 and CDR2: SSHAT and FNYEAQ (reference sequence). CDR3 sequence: CASSLGPGNTIYF. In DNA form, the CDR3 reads TGTGCTAGCAGCTTAGGTCCTGGAAACACCATATATTTT. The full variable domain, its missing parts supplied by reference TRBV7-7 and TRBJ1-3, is GAGVSQSPRYKVTKRGQDVTLRCDPISSHATLYWYQQALGQGPEFLTYFNYEAQPDKSGLPSDRFSAERPEGSISTLTIQRTEQRDSAMYRCASSLGPGNTIYFGEGSWLTVV.

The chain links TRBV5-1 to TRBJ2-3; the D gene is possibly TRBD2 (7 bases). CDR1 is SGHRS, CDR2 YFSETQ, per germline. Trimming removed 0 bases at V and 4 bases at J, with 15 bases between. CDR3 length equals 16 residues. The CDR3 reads CASSLARGAGADTQYF. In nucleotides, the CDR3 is TGCGCCAGCAGCTTGGCCCGGGGGGCGGGCGCAGATACGCAGTATTTT.

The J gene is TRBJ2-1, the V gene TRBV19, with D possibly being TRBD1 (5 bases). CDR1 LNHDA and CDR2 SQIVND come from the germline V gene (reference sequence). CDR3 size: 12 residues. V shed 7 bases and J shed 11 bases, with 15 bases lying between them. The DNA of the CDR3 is TGTGCCAGTAATGGGGCGGAGACAAAGCAGTTCTTC. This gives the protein CASNGAETKQFF.

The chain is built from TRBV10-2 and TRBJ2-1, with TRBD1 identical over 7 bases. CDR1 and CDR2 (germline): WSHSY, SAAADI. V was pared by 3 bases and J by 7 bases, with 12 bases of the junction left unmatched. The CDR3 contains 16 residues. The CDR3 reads CASSESHGTALNEQFF. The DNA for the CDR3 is TGCGCCAGCAGTGAATCACACGGGACAGCTTTAAATGAGCAGTTCTTC.

In nucleotides, the CDR3 is TGTGCCAGCAGTTTGTCGGTAGGCACTGAAGCTTTCTTT. This encodes CASSLSVGTEAFF. This sequence joins TRBV28 and TRBJ1-1; D not resolved. Trimming pared 3 bases from V and 4 bases from J, leaving 9 bases between. CDR1 and CDR2 from the germline V gene are MDHEN and SYDVKM. CDR3 size: 13 residues.

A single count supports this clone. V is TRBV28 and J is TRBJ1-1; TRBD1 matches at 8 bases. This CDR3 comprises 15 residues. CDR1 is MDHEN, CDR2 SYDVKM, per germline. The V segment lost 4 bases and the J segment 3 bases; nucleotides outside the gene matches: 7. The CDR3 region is CASSSNDRGYTEAFF. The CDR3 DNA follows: TGTGCCAGCAGTTCGAACGACAGGGGATACACTGAAGCTTTCTTT. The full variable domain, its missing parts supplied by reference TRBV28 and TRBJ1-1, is DVKVTQSSRYLVKRTGEKVFLECVQDMDHENMFWYRQDPGLGLRLIYFSYDVKMKEKGDIPEGYSVSREKKERFSLILESASTNQTSMYLCASSSNDRGYTEAFFGQGTRLTVV.

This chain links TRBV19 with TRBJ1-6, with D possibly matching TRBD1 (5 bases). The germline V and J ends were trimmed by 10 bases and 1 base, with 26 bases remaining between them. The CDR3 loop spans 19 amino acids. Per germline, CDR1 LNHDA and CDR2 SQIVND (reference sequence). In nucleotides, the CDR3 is TGTGCCATCTCCCTACGGCCAGGGACCTCATGGTCCTATAATTCACCCCTCCACTTT. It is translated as CAISLRPGTSWSYNSPLHF.

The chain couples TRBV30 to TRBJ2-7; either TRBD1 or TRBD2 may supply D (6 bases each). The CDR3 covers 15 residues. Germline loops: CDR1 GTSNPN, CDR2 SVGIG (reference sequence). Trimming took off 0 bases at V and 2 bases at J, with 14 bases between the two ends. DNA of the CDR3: TGTGCCTGGAGTGTATGGGGGGCCCCTCCCTACGAGCAGTACTTC. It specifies CAWSVWGAPPYEQYF.

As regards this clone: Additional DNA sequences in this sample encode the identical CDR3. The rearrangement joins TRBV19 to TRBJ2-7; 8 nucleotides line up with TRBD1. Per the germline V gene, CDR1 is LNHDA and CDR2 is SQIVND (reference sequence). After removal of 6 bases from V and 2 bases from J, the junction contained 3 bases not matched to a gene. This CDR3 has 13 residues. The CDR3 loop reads CASSRQGTYEQYF. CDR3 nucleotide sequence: TGTGCCAGTAGCAGACAGGGGACCTACGAGCAGTACTTC.

In nucleotides, the CDR3 is TGTGCCAGCAGCTTTAAGGGTGGCTATGGCTACACCTTC. Protein product: CASSFKGGYGYTF. V and J are TRBV7-2 and TRBJ1-2, with D hard to call. V lost 3 bases and J lost 4, with 9 bases in between. Germline V gene sequence: CDR1 SGHTA, CDR2 FQGNSA. This CDR3 has 13 amino acids. Using reference TRBV7-2 and TRBJ1-2 for the parts outside the CDR3, the full variable domain is GAGVSQSPSNKVTEKGKDVELRCDPISGHTALYWYRQSLGQGLEFLIYFQGNSAPDKSGLPSDRFSAERTGGSVSTLTIQRTQQEDSAVYLCASSFKGGYGYTFGSGTRLTVV.

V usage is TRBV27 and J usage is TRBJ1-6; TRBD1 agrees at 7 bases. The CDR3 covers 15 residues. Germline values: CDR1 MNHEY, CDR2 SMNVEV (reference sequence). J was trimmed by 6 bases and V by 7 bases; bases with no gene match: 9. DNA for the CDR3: TGTGCCAGCAACCAACAGGGGAGTAGTAATTCACCCCTCCACTTT. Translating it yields CASNQQGSSNSPLHF.

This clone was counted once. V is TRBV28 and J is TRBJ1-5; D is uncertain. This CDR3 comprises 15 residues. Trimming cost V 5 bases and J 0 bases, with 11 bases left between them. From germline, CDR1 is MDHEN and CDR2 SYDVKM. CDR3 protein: CASSRADRSNQPQHF. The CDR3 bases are TGTGCCAGCAGTAGGGCGGATCGTAGCAATCAGCCCCAGCATTTT.

DNA for the CDR3: TGTGCCAGCAGCCAGGGAAGTGTAGAGACCCAGTACTTC. Protein sequence: CASSQGSVETQYF. The chain combines TRBV14 with TRBJ2-5, with D hard to call. Germline assignment: CDR1 SGHDN and CDR2 FVKESK. The CDR3 has 13 residues. V lost 3 bases to trimming and J lost 4 bases, with 9 bases between them.

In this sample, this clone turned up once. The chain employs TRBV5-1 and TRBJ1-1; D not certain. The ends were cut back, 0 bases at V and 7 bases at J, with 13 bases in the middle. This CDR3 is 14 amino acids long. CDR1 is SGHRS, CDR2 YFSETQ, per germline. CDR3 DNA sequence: TGCGCCAGCAGCTTGGCCGAGGCCCCGTGTGAAGCTTTCTTT. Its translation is CASSLAEAPCEAFF.

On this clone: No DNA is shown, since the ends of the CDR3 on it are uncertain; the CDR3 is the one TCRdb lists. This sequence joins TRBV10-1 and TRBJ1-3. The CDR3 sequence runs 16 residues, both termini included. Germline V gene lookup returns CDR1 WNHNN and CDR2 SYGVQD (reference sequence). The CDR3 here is CASSESGRAAGNTIYF.

The CDR3 DNA is TGTGCCAGTAGCCTCCAGATATATAATTCACCCCTCCACTTT. This gives the protein CASSLQIYNSPLHF. The V and J genes are TRBV19 and TRBJ1-6, with D hard to call. Trimming left V 6 bases short and J 4 bases short, with 10 bases between. The length of the CDR3 is 14 residues. Germline V CDR1 and CDR2: LNHDA, SQIVND (reference sequence).

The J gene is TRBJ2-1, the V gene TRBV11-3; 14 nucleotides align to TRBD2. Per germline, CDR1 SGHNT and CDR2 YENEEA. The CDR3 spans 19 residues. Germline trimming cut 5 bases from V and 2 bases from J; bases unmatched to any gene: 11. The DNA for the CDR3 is TGTGCCAGCAGCGCATCGGGACTAGCGGGAGTCGGGCCCTACAATGAGCAGTTCTTC. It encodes CASSASGLAGVGPYNEQFF.

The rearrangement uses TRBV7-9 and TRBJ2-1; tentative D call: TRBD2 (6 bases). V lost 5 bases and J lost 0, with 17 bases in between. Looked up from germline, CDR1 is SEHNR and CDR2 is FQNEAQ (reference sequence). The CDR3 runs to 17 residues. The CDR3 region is CASSPRGAGSSYNEQFF. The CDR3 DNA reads TGTGCCAGCAGCCCAAGGGGCGCGGGAAGCTCCTACAATGAGCAGTTCTTC.

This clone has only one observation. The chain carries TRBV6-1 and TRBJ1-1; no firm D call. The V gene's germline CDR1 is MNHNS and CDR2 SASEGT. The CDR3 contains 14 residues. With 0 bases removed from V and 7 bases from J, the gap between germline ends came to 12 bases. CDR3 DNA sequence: TGTGCCAGCAGTGAAGCAACGGTAAGATATGAAGCTTTCTTT. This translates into CASSEATVRYEAFF.

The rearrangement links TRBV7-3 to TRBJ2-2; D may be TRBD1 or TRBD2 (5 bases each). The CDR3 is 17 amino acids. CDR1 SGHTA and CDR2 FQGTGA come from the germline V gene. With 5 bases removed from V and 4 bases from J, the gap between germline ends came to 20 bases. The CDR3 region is CASSPKGPSVPTGELFF. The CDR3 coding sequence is TGTGCCAGCAGCCCGAAGGGACCGTCCGTCCCCACCGGGGAGCTGTTTTTT. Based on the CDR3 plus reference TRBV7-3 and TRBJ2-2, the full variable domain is GAGVSQTPSNKVTEKGKYVELRCDPISGHTALYWYRQSLGQGPEFLIYFQGTGAADDSGLPNDRFFAVRPEGSVSTLKIQRTERGDSAVYLCASSPKGPSVPTGELFFGEGSRLTVL.

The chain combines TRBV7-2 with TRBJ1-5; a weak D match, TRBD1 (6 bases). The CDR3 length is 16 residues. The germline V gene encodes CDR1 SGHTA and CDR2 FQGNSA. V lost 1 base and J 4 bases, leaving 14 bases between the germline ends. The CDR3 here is CASSLEYQGRNQPQHF. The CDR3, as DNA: TGTGCCAGCAGCTTAGAGTACCAGGGGAGAAATCAGCCCCAGCATTTT.

The CDR3 region is CASSLMTGGGGYTF. The CDR3, as DNA: TGTGCCAGCAGTCTAATGACAGGGGGCGGTGGCTACACCTTC. The rearrangement uses TRBV28 and TRBJ1-2; 10 nucleotides align to TRBD1. Per the germline V gene, CDR1 is MDHEN and CDR2 is SYDVKM. CDR3 length: 14 residues. V lost 5 bases to trimming and J lost 7 bases; unmatched junction nucleotides: 7.

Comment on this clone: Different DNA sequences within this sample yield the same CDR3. This CDR3 is CASSLGQGNEKLFF. The CDR3 region has the DNA TGTGCCAGCAGTCTGGGACAGGGTAATGAAAAACTGTTTTTT. The gene calls are TRBV6-1 and TRBJ1-4; 9 bases are a match to TRBD1. This CDR3 spans 14 amino acids. Unmatched junction bases numbered 2, after V lost 5 bases and J lost 4 bases. Germline V lookup: CDR1 MNHNS, CDR2 SASEGT.

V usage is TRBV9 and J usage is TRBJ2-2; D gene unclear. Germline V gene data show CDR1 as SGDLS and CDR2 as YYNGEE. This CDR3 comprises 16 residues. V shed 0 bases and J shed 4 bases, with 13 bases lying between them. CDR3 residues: CASSVGSVGSTGELFF. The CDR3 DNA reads TGTGCCAGCAGCGTAGGGTCAGTGGGTAGCACCGGGGAGCTGTTTTTT.

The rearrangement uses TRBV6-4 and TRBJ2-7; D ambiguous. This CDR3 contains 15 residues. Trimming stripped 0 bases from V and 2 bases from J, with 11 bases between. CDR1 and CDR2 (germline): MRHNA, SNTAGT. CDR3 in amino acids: CASSDSVNATYEQYF. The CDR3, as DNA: TGTGCCAGCAGTGACTCGGTAAACGCTACCTACGAGCAGTACTTC.

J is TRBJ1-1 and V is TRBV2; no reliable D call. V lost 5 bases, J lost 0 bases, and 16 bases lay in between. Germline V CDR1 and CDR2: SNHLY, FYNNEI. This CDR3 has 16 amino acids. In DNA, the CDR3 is TGTGCCAGCAGTATAAGGGCCCTGTTCATGAACACTGAAGCTTTCTTT. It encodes CASSIRALFMNTEAFF.